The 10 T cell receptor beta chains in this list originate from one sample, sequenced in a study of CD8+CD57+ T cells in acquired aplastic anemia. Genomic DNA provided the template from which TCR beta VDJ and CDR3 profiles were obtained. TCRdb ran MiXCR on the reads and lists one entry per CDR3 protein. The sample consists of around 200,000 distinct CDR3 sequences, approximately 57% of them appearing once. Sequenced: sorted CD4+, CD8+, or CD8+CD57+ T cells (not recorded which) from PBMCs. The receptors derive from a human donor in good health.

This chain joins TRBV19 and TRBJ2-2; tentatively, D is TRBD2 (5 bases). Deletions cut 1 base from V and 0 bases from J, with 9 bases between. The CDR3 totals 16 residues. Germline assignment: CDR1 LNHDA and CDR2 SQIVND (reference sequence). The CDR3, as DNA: TGTGCCAGTAGTATAGGTTCGGGAACGAACACCGGGGAGCTGTTTTTT. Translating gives CASSIGSGTNTGELFF.

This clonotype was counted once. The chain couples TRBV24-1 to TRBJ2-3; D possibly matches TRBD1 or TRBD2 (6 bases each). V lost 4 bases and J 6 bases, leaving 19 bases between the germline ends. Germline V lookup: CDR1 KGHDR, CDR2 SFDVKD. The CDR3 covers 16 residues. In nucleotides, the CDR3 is TGTGCCACCAGTGACCCGGGAAGATCGGGGGCCGATACGCAGTATTTT. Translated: CATSDPGRSGADTQYF.

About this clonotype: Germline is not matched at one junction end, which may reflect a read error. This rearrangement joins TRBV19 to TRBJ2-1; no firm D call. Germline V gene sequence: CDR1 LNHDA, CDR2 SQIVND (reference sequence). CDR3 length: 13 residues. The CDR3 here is CASGIDLRLEQFF. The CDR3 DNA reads TGTGCCAGTGGTATAGATCTCCGCTTAGAGCAGTTCTTC.

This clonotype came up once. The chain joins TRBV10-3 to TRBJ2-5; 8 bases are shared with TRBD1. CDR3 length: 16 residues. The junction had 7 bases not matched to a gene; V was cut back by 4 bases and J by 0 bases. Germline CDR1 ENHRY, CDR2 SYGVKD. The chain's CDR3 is CAISATGGEYQETQYF. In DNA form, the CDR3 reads TGTGCCATCAGTGCCACAGGGGGAGAGTACCAAGAGACCCAGTACTTC.

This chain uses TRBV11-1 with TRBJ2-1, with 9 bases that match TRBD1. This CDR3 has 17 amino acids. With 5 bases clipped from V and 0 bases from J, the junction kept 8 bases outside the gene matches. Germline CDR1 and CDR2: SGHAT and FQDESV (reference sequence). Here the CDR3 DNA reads TGTGCCAGCAGCACGAGACCGGGACAGGGCTCCTACAATGAGCAGTTCTTC. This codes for CASSTRPGQGSYNEQFF.

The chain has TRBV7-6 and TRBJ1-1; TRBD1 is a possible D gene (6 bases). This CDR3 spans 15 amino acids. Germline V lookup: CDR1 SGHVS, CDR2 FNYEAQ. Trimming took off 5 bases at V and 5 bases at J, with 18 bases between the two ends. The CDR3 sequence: CASSMLQGGRTEAFF. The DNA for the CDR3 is TGTGCCAGCAGCATGTTACAGGGAGGAAGGACTGAAGCTTTCTTT.

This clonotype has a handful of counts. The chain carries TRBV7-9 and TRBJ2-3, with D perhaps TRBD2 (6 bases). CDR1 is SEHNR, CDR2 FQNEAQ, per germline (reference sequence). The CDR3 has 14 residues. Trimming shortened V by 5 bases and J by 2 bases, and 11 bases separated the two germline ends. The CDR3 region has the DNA TGTGCCAGCAGCCTCCGGGACTTCACAGATACGCAGTATTTT. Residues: CASSLRDFTDTQYF.

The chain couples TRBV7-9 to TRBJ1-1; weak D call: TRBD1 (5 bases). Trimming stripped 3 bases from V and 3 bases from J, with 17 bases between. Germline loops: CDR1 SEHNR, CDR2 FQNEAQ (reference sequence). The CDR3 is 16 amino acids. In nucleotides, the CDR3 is TGTGCCAGCAGCTTGGCATTGGCAGGGAGAGACACTGAAGCTTTCTTT. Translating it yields CASSLALAGRDTEAFF.

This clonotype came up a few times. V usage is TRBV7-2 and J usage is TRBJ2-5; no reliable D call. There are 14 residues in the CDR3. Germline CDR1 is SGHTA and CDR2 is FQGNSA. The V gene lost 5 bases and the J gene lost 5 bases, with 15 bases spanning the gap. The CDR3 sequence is CASSRIQNDETQYF. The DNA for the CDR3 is TGTGCCAGCAGCCGCATCCAAAATGATGAGACCCAGTACTTC.

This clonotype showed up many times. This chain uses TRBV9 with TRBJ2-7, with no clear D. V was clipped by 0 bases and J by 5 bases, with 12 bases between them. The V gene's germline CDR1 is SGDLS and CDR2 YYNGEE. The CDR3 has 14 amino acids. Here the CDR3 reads CASSVEDSLDEQYF. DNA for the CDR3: TGTGCCAGCAGCGTAGAGGATAGCCTGGACGAGCAGTACTTC.